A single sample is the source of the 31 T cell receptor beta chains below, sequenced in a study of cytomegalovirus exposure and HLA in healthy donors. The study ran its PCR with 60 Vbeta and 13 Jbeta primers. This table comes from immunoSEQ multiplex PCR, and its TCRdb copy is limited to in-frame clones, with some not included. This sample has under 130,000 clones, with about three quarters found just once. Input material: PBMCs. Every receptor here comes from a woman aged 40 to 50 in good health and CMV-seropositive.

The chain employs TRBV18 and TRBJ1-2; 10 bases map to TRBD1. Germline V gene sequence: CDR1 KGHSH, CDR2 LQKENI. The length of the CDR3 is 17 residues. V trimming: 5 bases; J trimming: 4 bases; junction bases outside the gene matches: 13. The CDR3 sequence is CASSSGTGATIRYGYTF. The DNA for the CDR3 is TGTGCCAGCTCATCTGGGACAGGGGCCACTATACGCTATGGCTACACCTTC. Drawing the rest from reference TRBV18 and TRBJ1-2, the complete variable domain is NAGVMQNPRHLVRRRGQEARLRCSPMKGHSHVYWYRQLPEEGLKFMVYLQKENIIDESGMPKERFSAEFPKEGPSILRIQQVVRGDSAAYFCASSSGTGATIRYGYTFGSGTRLTVV.

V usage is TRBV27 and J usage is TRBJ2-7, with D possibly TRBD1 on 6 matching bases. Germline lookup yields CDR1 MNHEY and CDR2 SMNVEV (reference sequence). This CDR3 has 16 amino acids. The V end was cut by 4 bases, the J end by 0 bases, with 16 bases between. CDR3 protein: CASSSPVTGRSYEQYF. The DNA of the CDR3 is TGTGCCAGCAGTTCCCCCGTGACAGGACGCTCCTACGAGCAGTACTTC.

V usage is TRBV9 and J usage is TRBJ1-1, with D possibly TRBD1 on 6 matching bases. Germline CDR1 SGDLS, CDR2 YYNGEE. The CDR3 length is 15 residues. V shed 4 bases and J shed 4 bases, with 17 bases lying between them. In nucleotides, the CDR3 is TGTGCCAGCAGCCCCCGACAGGCCCGATTCACTGAAGCTTTCTTT. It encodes CASSPRQARFTEAFF.

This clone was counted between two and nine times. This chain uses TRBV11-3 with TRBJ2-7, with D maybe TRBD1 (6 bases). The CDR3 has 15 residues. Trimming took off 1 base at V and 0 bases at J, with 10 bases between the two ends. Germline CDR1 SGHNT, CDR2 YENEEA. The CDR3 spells CASSLVSGDSYEQYF. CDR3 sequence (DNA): TGTGCCAGCAGCTTAGTTTCAGGGGACTCCTACGAGCAGTACTTC.

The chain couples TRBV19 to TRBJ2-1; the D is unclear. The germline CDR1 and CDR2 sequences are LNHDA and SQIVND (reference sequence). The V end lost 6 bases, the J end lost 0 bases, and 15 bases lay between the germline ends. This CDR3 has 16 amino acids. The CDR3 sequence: CASRPTASSSYNEQFF. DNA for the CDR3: TGTGCCAGTAGGCCCACCGCTTCGAGCTCCTACAATGAGCAGTTCTTC.

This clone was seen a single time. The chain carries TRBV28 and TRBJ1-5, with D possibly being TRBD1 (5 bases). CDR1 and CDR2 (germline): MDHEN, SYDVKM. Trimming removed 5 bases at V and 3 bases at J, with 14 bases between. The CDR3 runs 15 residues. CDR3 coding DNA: TGTGCCAGCAGTGAGGTACAGGCCCCCAATCAGCCCCAGCATTTT. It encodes CASSEVQAPNQPQHF.

The CDR3 here is CASSLDRGGRNEQFF. The CDR3 coding sequence is TGTGCCAGCAGCTTGGATCGGGGGGGCCGCAATGAGCAGTTCTTC. This chain connects TRBV7-2 to TRBJ2-1, with 8 bases identical to TRBD2. This CDR3 has 15 residues. J lost 6 bases, V lost 3 bases, and 7 bases had no gene match. Germline V gene lookup returns CDR1 SGHTA and CDR2 FQGNSA. The entire variable domain, with the rest obtained from reference TRBV7-2 and TRBJ2-1, is as follows: GAGVSQSPSNKVTEKGKDVELRCDPISGHTALYWYRQSLGQGLEFLIYFQGNSAPDKSGLPSDRFSAERTGGSVSTLTIQRTQQEDSAVYLCASSLDRGGRNEQFFGPGTRLTVL.

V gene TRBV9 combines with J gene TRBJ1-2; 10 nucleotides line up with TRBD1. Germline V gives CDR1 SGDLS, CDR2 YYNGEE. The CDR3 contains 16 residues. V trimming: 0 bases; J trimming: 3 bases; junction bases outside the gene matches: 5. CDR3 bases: TGTGCCAGCAGCGTAGGACAGGGGGCGTCAGACTATGGCTACACCTTC. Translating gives CASSVGQGASDYGYTF.

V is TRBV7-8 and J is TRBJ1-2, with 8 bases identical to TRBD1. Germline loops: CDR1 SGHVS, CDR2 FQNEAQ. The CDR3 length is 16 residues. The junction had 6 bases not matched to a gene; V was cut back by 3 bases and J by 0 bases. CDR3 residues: CASSFDRGPANYGYTF. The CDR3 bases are TGTGCCAGCAGCTTCGACAGGGGCCCAGCTAACTATGGCTACACCTTC.

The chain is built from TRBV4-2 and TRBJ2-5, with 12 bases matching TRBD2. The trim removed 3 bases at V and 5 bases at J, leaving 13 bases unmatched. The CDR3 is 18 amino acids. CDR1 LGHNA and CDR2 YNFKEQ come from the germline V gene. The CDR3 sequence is CASSHPLPPSGREETQYF. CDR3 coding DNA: TGTGCCAGCAGCCATCCTCTTCCACCTAGCGGGAGGGAGGAGACCCAGTACTTC.

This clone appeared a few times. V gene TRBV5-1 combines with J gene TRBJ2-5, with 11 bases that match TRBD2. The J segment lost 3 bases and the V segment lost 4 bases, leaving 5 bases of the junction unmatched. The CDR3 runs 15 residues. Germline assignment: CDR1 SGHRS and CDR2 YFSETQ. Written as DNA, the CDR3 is TGCGCCAGCAGCCTACGACTAGCGGGGAAAGAGACCCAGTACTTC. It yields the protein CASSLRLAGKETQYF.

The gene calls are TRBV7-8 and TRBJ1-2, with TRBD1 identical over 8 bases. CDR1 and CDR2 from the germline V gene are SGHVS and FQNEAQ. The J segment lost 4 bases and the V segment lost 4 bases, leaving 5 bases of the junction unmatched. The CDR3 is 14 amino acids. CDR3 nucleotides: TGTGCCAGCAGCTGGAACGACAGGGGCTATGGCTACACCTTC. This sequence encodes CASSWNDRGYGYTF.

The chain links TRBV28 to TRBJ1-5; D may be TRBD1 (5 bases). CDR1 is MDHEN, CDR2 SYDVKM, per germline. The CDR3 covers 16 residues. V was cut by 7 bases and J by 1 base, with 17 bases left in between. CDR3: CASTMTELASNQPQHF. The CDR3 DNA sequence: TGTGCCAGCACCATGACAGAGCTCGCGAGCAATCAGCCCCAGCATTTT. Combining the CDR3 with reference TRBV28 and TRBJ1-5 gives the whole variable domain DVKVTQSSRYLVKRTGEKVFLECVQDMDHENMFWYRQDPGLGLRLIYFSYDVKMKEKGDIPEGYSVSREKKERFSLILESASTNQTSMYLCASTMTELASNQPQHFGDGTRLSIL.

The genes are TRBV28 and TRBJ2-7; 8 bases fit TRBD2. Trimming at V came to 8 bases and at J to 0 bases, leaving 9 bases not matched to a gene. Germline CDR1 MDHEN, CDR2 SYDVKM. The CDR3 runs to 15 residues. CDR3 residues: CASFRSGGVSYEQYF. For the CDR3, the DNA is TGTGCCAGCTTTAGGTCGGGAGGGGTCTCCTACGAGCAGTACTTC.

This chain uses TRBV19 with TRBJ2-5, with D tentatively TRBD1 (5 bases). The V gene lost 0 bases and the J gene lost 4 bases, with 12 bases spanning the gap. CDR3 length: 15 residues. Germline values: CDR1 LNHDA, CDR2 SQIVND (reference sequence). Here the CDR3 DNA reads TGTGCCAGTAGTATAGATGAGACAGAAATAGAGACCCAGTACTTC. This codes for CASSIDETEIETQYF.

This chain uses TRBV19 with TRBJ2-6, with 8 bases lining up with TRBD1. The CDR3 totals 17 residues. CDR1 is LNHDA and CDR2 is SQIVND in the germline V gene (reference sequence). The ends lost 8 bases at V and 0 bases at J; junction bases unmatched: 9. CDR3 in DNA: TGTGCCAGTGGGGCAGGGGGCTTATACTCTGGGGCCAACGTCCTGACTTTC. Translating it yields CASGAGGLYSGANVLTF.

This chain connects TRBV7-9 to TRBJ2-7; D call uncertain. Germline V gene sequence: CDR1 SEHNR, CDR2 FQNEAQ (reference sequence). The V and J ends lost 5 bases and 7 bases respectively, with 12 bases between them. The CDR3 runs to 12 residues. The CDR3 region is CASSPQMVEQYF. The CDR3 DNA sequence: TGTGCCAGCAGCCCCCAGATGGTGGAGCAGTACTTC.

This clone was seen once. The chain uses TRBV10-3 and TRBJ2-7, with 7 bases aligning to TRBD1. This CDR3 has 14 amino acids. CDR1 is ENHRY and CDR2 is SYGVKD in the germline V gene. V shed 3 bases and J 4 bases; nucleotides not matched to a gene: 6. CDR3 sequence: CAISDWDSLYEQYF. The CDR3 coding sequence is TGTGCCATCAGTGATTGGGACAGTTTATACGAGCAGTACTTC.

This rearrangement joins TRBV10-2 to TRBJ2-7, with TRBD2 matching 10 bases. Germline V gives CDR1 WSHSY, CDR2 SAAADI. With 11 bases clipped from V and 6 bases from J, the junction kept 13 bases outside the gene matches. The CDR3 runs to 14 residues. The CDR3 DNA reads TGCGCCGGGGGGAATAGCGGGAGGATGGGCGAGCAGTACTTC. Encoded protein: CAGGNSGRMGEQYF.

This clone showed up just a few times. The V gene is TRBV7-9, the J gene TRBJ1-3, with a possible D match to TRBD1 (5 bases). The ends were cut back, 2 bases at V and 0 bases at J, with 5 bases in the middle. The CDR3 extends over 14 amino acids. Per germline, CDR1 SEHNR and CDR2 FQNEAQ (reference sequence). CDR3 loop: CASSLQGSGNTIYF. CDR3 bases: TGTGCCAGCAGCTTACAGGGCTCTGGAAACACCATATATTTT.

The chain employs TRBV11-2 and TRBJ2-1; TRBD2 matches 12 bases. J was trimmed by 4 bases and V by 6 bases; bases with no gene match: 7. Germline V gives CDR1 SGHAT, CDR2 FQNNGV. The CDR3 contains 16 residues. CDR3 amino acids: CASRKTSGSGYNEQFF. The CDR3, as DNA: TGTGCCAGCAGAAAGACTAGCGGGAGTGGTTACAATGAGCAGTTCTTC.

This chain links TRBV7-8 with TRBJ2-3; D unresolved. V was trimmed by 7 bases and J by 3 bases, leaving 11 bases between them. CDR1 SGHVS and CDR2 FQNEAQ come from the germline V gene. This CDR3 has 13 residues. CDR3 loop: CASKSVFTDTQYF. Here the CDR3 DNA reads TGTGCCAGCAAGTCGGTTTTTACAGATACGCAGTATTTT.

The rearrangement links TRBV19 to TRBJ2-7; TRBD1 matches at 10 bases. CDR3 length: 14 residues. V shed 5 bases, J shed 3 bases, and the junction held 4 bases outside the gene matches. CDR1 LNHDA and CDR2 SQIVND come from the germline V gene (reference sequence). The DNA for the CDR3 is TGTGCCAGTAGTTACCGGGACAGGGGCTACGAGCAGTACTTC. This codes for CASSYRDRGYEQYF.

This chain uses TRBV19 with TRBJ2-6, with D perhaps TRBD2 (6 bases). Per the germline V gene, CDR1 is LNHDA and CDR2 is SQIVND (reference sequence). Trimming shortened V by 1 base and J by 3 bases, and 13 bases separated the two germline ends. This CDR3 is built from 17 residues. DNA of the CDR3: TGTGCCAGTAGTATAGGGAGGAGGGGAGGTGGGGCCAACGTCCTGACTTTC. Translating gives CASSIGRRGGGANVLTF. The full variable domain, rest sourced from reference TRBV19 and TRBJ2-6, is DGGITQSPKYLFRKEGQNVTLSCEQNLNHDAMYWYRQDPGQGLRLIYYSQIVNDFQKGDIAEGYSVSREKKESFPLTVTSAQKNPTAFYLCASSIGRRGGGANVLTFGAGSRLTVL.

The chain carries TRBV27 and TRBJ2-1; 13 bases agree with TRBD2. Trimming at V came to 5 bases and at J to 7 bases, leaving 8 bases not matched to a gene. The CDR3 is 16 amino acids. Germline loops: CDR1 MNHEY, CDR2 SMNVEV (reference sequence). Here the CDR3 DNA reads TGTGCCAGCAGTCCGCCGGGGACTAGCGGGATAAATGAGCAGTTCTTC. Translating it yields CASSPPGTSGINEQFF.

The CDR3 protein is CASSPEIGGGNTIYF. The CDR3 DNA reads TGTGCCAGCAGTCCCGAGATCGGGGGTGGAAACACCATATATTTT. The chain links TRBV6-1 to TRBJ1-3, with TRBD1 as a possible D gene (5 bases). The CDR3 length is 15 residues. Germline-derived CDR1 and CDR2 are MNHNS and SASEGT. The germline V and J ends were trimmed by 5 bases and 3 bases, with 14 bases remaining between them.

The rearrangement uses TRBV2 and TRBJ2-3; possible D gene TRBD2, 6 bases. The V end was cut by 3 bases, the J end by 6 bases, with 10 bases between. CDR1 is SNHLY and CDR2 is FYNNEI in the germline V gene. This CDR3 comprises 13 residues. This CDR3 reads CASSDYREDTQYF. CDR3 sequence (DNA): TGTGCCAGCAGTGATTACCGGGAGGATACGCAGTATTTT.

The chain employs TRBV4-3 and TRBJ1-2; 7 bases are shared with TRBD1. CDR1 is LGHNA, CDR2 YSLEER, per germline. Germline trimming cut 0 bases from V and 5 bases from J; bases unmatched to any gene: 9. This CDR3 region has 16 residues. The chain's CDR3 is CASSQEAMGQFYGYTF. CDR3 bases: TGCGCCAGCAGCCAAGAAGCTATGGGACAGTTTTATGGCTACACCTTC.

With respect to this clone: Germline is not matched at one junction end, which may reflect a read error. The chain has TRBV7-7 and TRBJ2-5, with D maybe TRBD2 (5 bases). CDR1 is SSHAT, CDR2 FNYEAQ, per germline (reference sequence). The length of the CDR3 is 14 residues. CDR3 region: CASSLAFSEETQYF. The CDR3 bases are TGTGCTAGCAGCTTAGCGTTTAGCGAAGAGACCCAGTACTTC.

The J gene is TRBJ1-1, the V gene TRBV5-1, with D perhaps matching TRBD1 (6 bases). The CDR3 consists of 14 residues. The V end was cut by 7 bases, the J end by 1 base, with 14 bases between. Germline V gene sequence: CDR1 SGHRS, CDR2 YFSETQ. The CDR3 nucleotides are TGCGCCAGCGGTCACCCGGACAGGAACACTGAAGCTTTCTTT. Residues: CASGHPDRNTEAFF.

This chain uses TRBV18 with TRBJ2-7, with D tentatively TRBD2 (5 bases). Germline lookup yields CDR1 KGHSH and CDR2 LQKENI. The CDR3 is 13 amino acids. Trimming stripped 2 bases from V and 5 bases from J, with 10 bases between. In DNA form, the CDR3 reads TGTGCCAGCTCACCAGGGCTCGGGGACGAGCAGTACTTC. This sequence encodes CASSPGLGDEQYF.